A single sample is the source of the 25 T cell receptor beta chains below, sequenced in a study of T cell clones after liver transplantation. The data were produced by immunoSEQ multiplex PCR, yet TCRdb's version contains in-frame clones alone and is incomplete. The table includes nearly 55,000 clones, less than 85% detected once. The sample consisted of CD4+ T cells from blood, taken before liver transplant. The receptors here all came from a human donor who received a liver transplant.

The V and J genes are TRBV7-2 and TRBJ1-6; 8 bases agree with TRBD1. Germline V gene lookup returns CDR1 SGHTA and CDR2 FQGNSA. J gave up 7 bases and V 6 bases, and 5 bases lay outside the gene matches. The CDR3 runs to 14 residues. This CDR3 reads CASRTGQGNSPLHF. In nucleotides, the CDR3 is TGTGCCAGCAGGACCGGACAGGGAAATTCACCCCTCCACTTT.

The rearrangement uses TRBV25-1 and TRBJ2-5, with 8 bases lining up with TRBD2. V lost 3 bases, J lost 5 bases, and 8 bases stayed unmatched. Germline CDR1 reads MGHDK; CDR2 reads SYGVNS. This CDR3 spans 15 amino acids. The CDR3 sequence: CASSDPRTSKETQYF. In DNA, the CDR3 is TGTGCCAGCAGTGACCCGAGGACTAGCAAGGAGACCCAGTACTTC.

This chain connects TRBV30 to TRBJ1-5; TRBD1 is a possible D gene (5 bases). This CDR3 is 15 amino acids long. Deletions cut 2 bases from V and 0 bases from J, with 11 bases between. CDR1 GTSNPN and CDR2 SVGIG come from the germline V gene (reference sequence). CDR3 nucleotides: TGTGCCTGGAGTTTTTGGACATTTAGCAATCAGCCCCAGCATTTT. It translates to CAWSFWTFSNQPQHF.

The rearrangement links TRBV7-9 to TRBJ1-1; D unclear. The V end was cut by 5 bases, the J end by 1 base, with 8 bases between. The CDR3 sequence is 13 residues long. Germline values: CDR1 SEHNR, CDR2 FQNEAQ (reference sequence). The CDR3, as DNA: TGTGCCAGCAGCCCCAGGCGGAACACTGAAGCTTTCTTT. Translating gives CASSPRRNTEAFF.

The CDR3 DNA is TGCGCCAGCAGTCCTAGGCAGAACACCGGGGAGCTGTTTTTT. The encoded protein is CASSPRQNTGELFF. V gene TRBV4-3 combines with J gene TRBJ2-2; D uncertain. The CDR3 loop spans 14 amino acids. V was trimmed by 6 bases and J by 1 base, leaving 9 bases between them. Germline-derived CDR1 and CDR2 are LGHNA and YSLEER.

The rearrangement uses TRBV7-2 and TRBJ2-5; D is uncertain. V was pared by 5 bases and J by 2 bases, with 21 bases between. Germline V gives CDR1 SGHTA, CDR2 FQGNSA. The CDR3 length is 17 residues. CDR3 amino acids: CASSTRRTTVTQETQYF. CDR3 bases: TGTGCCAGCAGCACCCGACGAACCACCGTAACTCAAGAGACCCAGTACTTC.

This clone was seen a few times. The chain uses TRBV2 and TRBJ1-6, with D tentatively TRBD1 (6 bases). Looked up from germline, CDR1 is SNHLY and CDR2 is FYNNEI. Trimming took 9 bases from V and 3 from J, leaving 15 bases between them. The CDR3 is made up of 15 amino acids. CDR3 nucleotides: TGTGCCAGGGGGGCTCGGGGCGACTATAATTCACCCCTCCACTTT. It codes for CARGARGDYNSPLHF.

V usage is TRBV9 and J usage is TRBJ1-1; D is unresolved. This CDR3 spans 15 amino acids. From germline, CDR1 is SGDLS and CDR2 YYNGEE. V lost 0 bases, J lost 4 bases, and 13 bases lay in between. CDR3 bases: TGTGCCAGCAGCGTAGCATCAGCGGGTATCACTGAAGCTTTCTTT. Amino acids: CASSVASAGITEAFF. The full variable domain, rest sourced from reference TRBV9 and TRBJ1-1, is DSGVTQTPKHLITATGQRVTLRCSPRSGDLSVYWYQQSLDQGLQFLIQYYNGEERAKGNILERFSAQQFPDLHSELNLSSLELGDSALYFCASSVASAGITEAFFGQGTRLTVV.

CDR3 sequence reads: CASSNVYAQRIRRETQYF. The CDR3, as DNA: TGTGCCAGCTCAAACGTATACGCCCAGAGGATCAGGCGGGAGACCCAGTACTTC. This chain uses TRBV21-1 with TRBJ2-5. TRBV21-1 is a recognized pseudogene. This CDR3 contains 18 residues.

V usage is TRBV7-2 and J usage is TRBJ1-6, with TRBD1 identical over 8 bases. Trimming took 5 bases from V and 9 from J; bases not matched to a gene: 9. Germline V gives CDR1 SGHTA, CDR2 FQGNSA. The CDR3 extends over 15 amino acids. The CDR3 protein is CASSTDRGITSPLHF. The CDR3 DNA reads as TGTGCCAGCAGCACCGACAGGGGCATTACTTCACCCCTCCACTTT.

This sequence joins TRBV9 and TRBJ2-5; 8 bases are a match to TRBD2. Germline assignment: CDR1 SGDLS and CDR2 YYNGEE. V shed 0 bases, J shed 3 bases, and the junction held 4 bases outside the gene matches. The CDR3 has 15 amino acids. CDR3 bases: TGTGCCAGCAGCGTAGGCGGGGGGACCGAAGAGACCCAGTACTTC. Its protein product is CASSVGGGTEETQYF.

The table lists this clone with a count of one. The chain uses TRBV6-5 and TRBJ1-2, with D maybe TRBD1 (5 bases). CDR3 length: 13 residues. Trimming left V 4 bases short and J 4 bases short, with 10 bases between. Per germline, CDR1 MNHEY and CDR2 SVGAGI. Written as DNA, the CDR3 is TGTGCCAGCAGTTTAGACAGAACCTATGGCTACACCTTC. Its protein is CASSLDRTYGYTF.

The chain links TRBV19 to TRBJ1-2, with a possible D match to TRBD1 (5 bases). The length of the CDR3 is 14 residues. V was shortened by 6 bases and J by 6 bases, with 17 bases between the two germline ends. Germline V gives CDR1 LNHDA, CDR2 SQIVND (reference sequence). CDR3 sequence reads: CASRVLGRDDGYTF. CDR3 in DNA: TGTGCCAGTAGAGTGTTAGGCAGGGACGATGGCTACACCTTC.

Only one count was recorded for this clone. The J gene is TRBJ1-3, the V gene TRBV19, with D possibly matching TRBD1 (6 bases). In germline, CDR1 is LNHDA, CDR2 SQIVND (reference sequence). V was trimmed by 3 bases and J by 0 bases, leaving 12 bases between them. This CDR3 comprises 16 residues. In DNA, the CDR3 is TGTGCCAGTAGTATGGACAGCCGACTCTCTGGAAACACCATATATTTT. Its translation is CASSMDSRLSGNTIYF.

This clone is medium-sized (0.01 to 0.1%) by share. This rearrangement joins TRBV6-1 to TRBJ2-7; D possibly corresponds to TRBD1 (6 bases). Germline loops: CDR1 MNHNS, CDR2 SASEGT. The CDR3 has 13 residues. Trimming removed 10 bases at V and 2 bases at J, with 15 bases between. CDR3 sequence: CAILQGKAYEQYF. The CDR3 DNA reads TGTGCCATCCTACAGGGAAAGGCCTACGAGCAGTACTTC.

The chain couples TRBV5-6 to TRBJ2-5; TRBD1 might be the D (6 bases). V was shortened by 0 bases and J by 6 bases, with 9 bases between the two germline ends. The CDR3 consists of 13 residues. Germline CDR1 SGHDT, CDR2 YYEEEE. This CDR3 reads CASSLGRGQTQYF. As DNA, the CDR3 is TGTGCCAGCAGCTTGGGCAGGGGCCAGACCCAGTACTTC.

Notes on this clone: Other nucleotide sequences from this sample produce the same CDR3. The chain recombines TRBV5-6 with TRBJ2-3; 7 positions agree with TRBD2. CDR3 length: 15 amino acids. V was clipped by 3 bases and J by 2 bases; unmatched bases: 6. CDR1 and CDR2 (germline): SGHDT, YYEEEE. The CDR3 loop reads CASSSGGRSTDTQYF. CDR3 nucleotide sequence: TGTGCCAGCAGCTCGGGGGGACGGTCCACAGATACGCAGTATTTT.

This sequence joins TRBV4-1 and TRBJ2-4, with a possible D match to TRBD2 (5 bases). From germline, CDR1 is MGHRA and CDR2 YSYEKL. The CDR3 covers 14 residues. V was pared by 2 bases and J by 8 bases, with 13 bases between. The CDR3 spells CASSQSAPADIQYF. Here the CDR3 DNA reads TGCGCCAGCAGCCAATCCGCGCCAGCGGACATTCAGTACTTC.

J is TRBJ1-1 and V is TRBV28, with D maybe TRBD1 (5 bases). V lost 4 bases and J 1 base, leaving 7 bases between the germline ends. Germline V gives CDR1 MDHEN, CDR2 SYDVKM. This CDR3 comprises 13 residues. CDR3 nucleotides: TGTGCCAGCAGTTGGGGGGGGAACACTGAAGCTTTCTTT. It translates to CASSWGGNTEAFF.

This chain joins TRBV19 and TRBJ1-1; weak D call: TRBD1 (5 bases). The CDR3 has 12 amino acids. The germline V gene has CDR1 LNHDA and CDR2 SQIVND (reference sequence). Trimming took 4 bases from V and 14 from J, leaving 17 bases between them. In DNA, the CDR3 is TGTGCCAGTAGTACCGCGACAGTAGGCACATTCTTT. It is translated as CASSTATVGTFF.

The CDR3 DNA is TGTGCCAGCAGGACGAGGACCGGAGAGACCCAGTACTTC. Its protein is CASRTRTGETQYF. The chain links TRBV5-8 to TRBJ2-5, with D uncertain. Trimming left V 5 bases short and J 4 bases short, with 12 bases between. The CDR3 length is 13 residues. Germline V gives CDR1 SGHTS, CDR2 YDEGEE.

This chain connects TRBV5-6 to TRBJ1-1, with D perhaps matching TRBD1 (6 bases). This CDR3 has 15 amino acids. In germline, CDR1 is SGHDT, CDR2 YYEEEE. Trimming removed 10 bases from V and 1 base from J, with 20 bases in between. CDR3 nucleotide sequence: TGTGCCTTTACAACCCAGGGGCGAGGGAACACTGAAGCTTTCTTT. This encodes CAFTTQGRGNTEAFF. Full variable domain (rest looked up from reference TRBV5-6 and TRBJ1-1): DAGVTQSPTHLIKTRGQQVTLRCSPKSGHDTVSWYQQALGQGPQFIFQYYEEEERQRGNFPDRFSGHQFPNYSSELNVNALLLGDSALYLCAFTTQGRGNTEAFFGQGTRLTVV.

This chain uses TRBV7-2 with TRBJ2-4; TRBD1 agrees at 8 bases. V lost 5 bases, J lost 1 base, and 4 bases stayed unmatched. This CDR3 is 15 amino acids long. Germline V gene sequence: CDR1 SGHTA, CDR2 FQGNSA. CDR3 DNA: TGTGCCAGCAGCCCCCGGGACAGGGCCAAAAACATTCAGTACTTC. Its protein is CASSPRDRAKNIQYF.

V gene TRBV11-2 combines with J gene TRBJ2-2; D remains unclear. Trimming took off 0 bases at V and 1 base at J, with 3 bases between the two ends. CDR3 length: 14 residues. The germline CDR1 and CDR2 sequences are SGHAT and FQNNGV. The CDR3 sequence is CASSLDRNTGELFF. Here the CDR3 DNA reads TGTGCCAGCAGCTTAGACAGGAACACCGGGGAGCTGTTTTTT.

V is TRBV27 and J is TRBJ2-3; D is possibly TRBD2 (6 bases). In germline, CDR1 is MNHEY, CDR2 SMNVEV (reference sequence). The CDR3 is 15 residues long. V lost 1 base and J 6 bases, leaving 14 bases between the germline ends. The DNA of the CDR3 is TGTGCCAGCAGTTTATTCCTGGGCGGAGGGGATACGCAGTATTTT. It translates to CASSLFLGGGDTQYF.